This entry lists 2 T cell receptor delta chains sequenced from one sample in a study of gamma-delta T cells after stem cell transplantation. TCRdb redid clone calling on the RT-PCR reads using CATT. The sample carries some 2,500 delta-chain clones, less than 30% recorded once. Sample: gamma-delta T cells. The receptors derive from a human donor. It is not recorded whose cells these are; they may come from a transplant donor.

In regard to this clone: The junction and the germline gene differ at one end; a read error may be behind it. This chain uses TRDV1 with TRDJ2, with 9 bases matching TRDD3. This CDR3 spans 22 amino acids. Germline V lookup: CDR1 TSWWSYY, CDR2 QGS. The CDR3 spells CALGTVSYEGSGGWALTVQLFF. The CDR3 bases are TGTGCTCTTGGGACCGTTTCCTACGAAGGGTCTGGGGGATGGGCTTTGACAGTACAACTCTTCTTT.

This clone is labeled large (0.1 to 1%). Other DNA sequences of this sample code for an identical CDR3. This chain joins TRDV2 and TRDJ1; 9 bases align to TRDD3. V lost 3 bases to trimming and J lost 2 bases; unmatched junction nucleotides: 18. CDR1 and CDR2 (germline): GEAIGNYY, EKD. This CDR3 has 19 amino acids. The DNA of the CDR3 is TGTGCCTGTGACTCACCCGACGGGGGATACCGTTTGGGGACCGATAAACTCATCTTT. Translated, it gives CACDSPDGGYRLGTDKLIF.